This T cell receptor beta chain is drawn from a study of tumor and adjacent non-tumor tissue in lung cancer (dated by TCRdb to 2017 to 2018). Regarding the research as a whole: Of the cohort, roughly 12 patients had adenocarcinoma, 2 had squamous cell carcinoma and 1 had small cell lung cancer. Among the roughly 15 patients, ages ranged from roughly 30 to 85 years, about 10 were men and 5 were women, and disease was TNM stage I to III. Sequencing generated a total of about 130,000,000 productive TCRbeta reads, averaging about 4.17 million reads per sample. The study compared bulk TCRbeta repertoires from lung tumor tissue and matched distant non-tumor lung tissue of around 14 lung cancer patients. For each patient, one tumor sample and one normal lung sample were taken, giving about 31 paired specimens that underwent TCRbeta CDR3 sequencing.

RNA was extracted from bulk unsorted tissue and checked for quality with a NanoDrop ND-1000 and an Agilent 2100. Normal lung samples were distant non-tumor tissue taken more than 3 cm from the tumor edge. Donors were newly diagnosed lung cancer patients admitted for thoracic surgery in China between August and November 2014, without prior chemotherapy. Patients with previous radiotherapy or chemotherapy, or with another concurrent cancer, were excluded from the study. Pieces of surgical tissue measuring roughly 1-2 cm3 were kept in RNAlater solution and stored at -80 degrees C until use. What the study reported, not specific to this receptor: Peripheral blood was not sequenced, so blood TCRbeta repertoires were not examined in the lung cancer patients of the study. TCR diversity was significantly higher in younger patients, and greater tumor TCR diversity was associated with shorter overall survival and shorter disease-free survival. Neither the sequencing platform nor unique molecular identifiers are mentioned in the methods. TCR diversity (inverse Simpson) was significantly higher in tumor than in normal lung tissue (roughly 430 vs 170, P = 0.0075, Mann-Whitney U test). Only 15 or so patients were included in the cohort, and the need for larger samples and more detailed clinical data was noted by the authors. A significantly larger cumulative share of the repertoire was made up by the top 100 clones in normal lung than in tumor tissue.

The CDR3 holds 15 amino acids from the cysteine to the phenylalanine. Only the CDR3 portion is preserved as DNA: 45 bases, with reading frame beginning at the first base. Trimmed from V: 8 bases; trimmed from J: 2 bases; junction bases lacking a gene match: 12. CDR1 SGHAT and CDR2 FQNNGV were looked up in the germline V gene. In regard to this clonotype: The clone's antigen remains unknown. No base-level quality is on record; no much larger clone is a single base apart.

The library was produced with multiplex PCR. TCRdb shows the sequencer as Illumina HiSeq 2500. TCRbeta libraries were built by three rounds of nested PCR using primers (Table S4), following protocols modified from ARM-PCR. Before sequencing, PCR products of 200-500 bp were cut from the gel and purified using the QIAquick gel extraction kit. As for the authors' bioinformatics: Trimmomatic was used to clean the reads, FLASH was used to merge the reads into complete CDR3 sequences, and MiTCR was used to assign the reads to V(D)J germline segments. VDJtools was used to compute clonal diversity as the inverse Simpson's index. In-frame sequences without a premature stop codon were defined as productive reads. TCRdb applied fastp at Q25 and MiXCR to the public reads, then kept only in-frame beta chains. Identical CDR3 protein sequences are pooled into one entry, listed with their most common genes and DNA. These V and J calls are TCRdb output, not the study's own analysis. The sample includes 85,000 or so distinct CDR3 sequences, with roughly 77% observed a single time. The ten most abundant clones make up 21% of the sample.

The V and J segments used are TRBV11-2 and TRBJ2-7; TRBD1 fits 7 bases in the junction. Sequences were obtained from distant non-tumor lung tissue. This receptor was obtained from a woman aged 45-65 years with non-small cell lung cancer. In nucleotide form, the sequence is TGTGCCAGCGGCACCGGGACAGAGCGTACCTACGAGCAGTACTTC. Its coded protein is CASGTGTERTYEQYF.